Below are 11 T cell receptor beta chains sequenced from a single sample in a study of T cells expressing NK-cell markers. TCRdb processed the 5' RACE reads again and assigns one entry to each CDR3 protein, with no DNA. This listing includes about half a million distinct CDR3 sequences. Sequencing input: blood T cells: a sorted CD56 or NKG2C T cell subset, CD4+ or CD8+ T cells, or bulk PBMC T cells (not recorded which). Every receptor here comes from a woman in her fifties or sixties in good health.

This CDR3 reads CASSEGGIAGGYTF. The chain employs TRBV6-1 and TRBJ1-2. The germline V gene has CDR1 MNHNS and CDR2 SASEGT. The CDR3 has 14 residues.

The chain has TRBV20-1 and TRBJ2-7; there is no DNA to check the TCRdb D call of TRBD1. The CDR3 contains 12 residues. Germline lookup yields CDR1 DFQATT and CDR2 SNEGSKA (reference sequence). The chain's CDR3 is CSARDRQDEQYF.

This chain links TRBV7-9 with TRBJ2-7; the D gene TCRdb calls, TRBD2, cannot be checked with no DNA. CDR3 length equals 16 residues. Germline V gene data show CDR1 as SEHNR and CDR2 as FQNEAQ (reference sequence). CDR3 sequence reads: CASSYDTSGREDEQYF.

V usage is TRBV5-1 and J usage is TRBJ1-1; TCRdb outputs TRBD1, but without DNA this stays unchecked. There are 14 residues in the CDR3. CDR1 and CDR2 from the germline V gene are SGHRS and YFSETQ. CDR3 region: CASTPGQMNTEAFF.

The chain is built from TRBV10-1 and TRBJ2-4; absent DNA, TCRdb's TRBD1 call cannot be checked. The CDR3 contains 14 residues. Germline CDR1 reads WNHNN; CDR2 reads SYGVQD (reference sequence). CDR3 loop: CASSESKAGTIQYF.

The V and J genes are TRBV6-2 or TRBV6-3 and TRBJ2-5; as DNA is missing, the TRBD2 call by TCRdb cannot be tested. Germline V gene data show CDR1 as MNHEY and CDR2 as SVGEGT. The CDR3 extends over 14 amino acids. The CDR3 loop reads CASSEAGFQETQYF.

This rearrangement joins TRBV20-1 to TRBJ2-1; TCRdb's D call, TRBD1, is unchecked because there is no DNA. The CDR3 is 15 residues long. Germline V gene lookup returns CDR1 DFQATT and CDR2 SNEGSKA (reference sequence). The chain's CDR3 is CSANSQPVGGDEQFF.

V gene TRBV5-1 combines with J gene TRBJ2-5; TCRdb designates TRBD1, a call that cannot be tested without DNA. CDR3 length: 18 amino acids. CDR1 and CDR2 from the germline V gene are SGHRS and YFSETQ. Here the CDR3 reads CASSLATLGTRKRGTQYF.

V is TRBV20-1 and J is TRBJ2-4; TCRdb gives TRBD1 as the D gene, but with no DNA this cannot be confirmed. The CDR3 runs 17 residues. Looked up from germline, CDR1 is DFQATT and CDR2 is SNEGSKA (reference sequence). The CDR3 loop reads CSARAGTRRLAKNIQYF.

This rearrangement joins TRBV4-1 to TRBJ2-1; the TRBD2 assignment by TCRdb is unverifiable without DNA. From germline, CDR1 is MGHRA and CDR2 YSYEKL. The CDR3 is 17 amino acids. CDR3 region: CASSQVPTSRNGNEQFF.

CDR3 sequence reads: CASTRDRVPEEAFF. The chain uses TRBV5-1 and TRBJ1-1; the D gene TCRdb calls, TRBD1, cannot be checked with no DNA. The CDR3 sequence is 14 residues long. Germline values: CDR1 SGHRS, CDR2 YFSETQ. Supplemented by reference TRBV5-1 and TRBJ1-1, the full variable domain reads KAGVTQTPRYLIKTRGQQVTLSCSPISGHRSVSWYQQTPGQGLQFLFEYFSETQRNKGNFPGRFSGRQFSNSRSEMNVSTLELGDSALYLCASTRDRVPEEAFFGQGTRLTVV.